This entry lists 12 T cell receptor beta chains sequenced from one sample in a study of blood T cells in healthy people across ages. Next came a second PCR, run for about 7 to 12 cycles, which used a sample-barcoded 5' primer along with a J-beta primer mix. Each CDR3 protein gets one entry after TCRdb re-called the 5' RACE reads with MiXCR. Of 450,000 to 700,000 distinct CDR3 sequences listed, about 26% were seen once; the top ten hold roughly 18%. Sequencing was carried out using blood. The receptors originated from a woman in her 70s in good health.

In its sample, this clonotype was seen a few times. J is TRBJ1-1 and V is TRBV12-3 or TRBV12-4; D not resolved. The V end was cut by 1 base, the J end by 6 bases, with 3 bases between. This CDR3 is built from 11 residues. The CDR3 spells CASSLGAEAFF. In DNA, the CDR3 is TGTGCCAGCAGTTTAGGGGCTGAAGCTTTCTTT.

This clonotype was counted between two and nine times. This chain connects TRBV4-2 to TRBJ2-1; TRBD2 aligns across 10 bases. The J call is doubtful: the DNA matches TRBJ2-7 better. The CDR3 loop spans 16 amino acids. Germline V gene sequence: CDR1 LGHNA, CDR2 YNFKEQ. The CDR3 nucleotides are TGTGCCAGCAGCCAAGATGGCCTAGCGGGGGCCTACGAGCAGTACTTC. This translates into CASSQDGLAGAYEQYF.

Here the CDR3 DNA reads TGCGCCAGCAGCCAAGCTTCGGCCGGGGCTGGAAACACCATATATTTT. This gives the protein CASSQASAGAGNTIYF. The J gene is TRBJ1-3, the V gene TRBV4-3; no firm D call. The V gene's germline CDR1 is LGHNA and CDR2 YSLEER. This CDR3 contains 16 residues. V was cut by 1 base and J by 2 bases, with 12 bases left in between.

The chain employs TRBV7-2 and TRBJ1-5, with TRBD1 as a possible D gene (5 bases). This CDR3 is built from 14 residues. V was pared by 5 bases and J by 7 bases, with 15 bases between. Per germline, CDR1 SGHTA and CDR2 FQGNSA. In nucleotides, the CDR3 is TGTGCCAGCAGCGAGTCCAGGGTGGGCCAGCCCCAGCATTTT. Protein sequence: CASSESRVGQPQHF.

V and J are TRBV20-1 and TRBJ1-3; the match to TRBD1 covers 8 bases. The junction had 6 bases not matched to a gene; V was cut back by 8 bases and J by 3 bases. CDR3 length: 13 amino acids. CDR1 is DFQATT, CDR2 SNEGSKA, per germline (reference sequence). The CDR3 loop is CSTPGQGGNTIYF. The DNA for the CDR3 is TGCAGTACCCCAGGACAGGGTGGAAACACCATATATTTT.

Only a few counts were recorded for this clonotype. The chain recombines TRBV7-2 with TRBJ2-5, with TRBD2 matching 9 bases. The CDR3 loop spans 14 amino acids. CDR1 and CDR2 (germline): SGHTA, FQGNSA. Trimming at V came to 3 bases and at J to 4 bases, leaving 3 bases not matched to a gene. CDR3 sequence (DNA): TGTGCCAGCAGCTTTGCGGGGGGGGCAGAGACCCAGTACTTC. It encodes CASSFAGGAETQYF.

This clonotype occurred a few times. The CDR3 DNA reads as TGTGCCAGCAGACAGGGGTCTGCTAGGAGCTCCTACGAGCAGTACTTC. Residues: CASRQGSARSSYEQYF. This chain uses TRBV28 with TRBJ2-7; 7 nucleotides agree with TRBD1. In germline, CDR1 is MDHEN, CDR2 SYDVKM. The CDR3 length is 16 residues. V shed 6 bases, J shed 0 bases, and the junction held 11 bases outside the gene matches.

The V and J genes are TRBV6-1 and TRBJ2-5, with TRBD1 matching 7 bases. The better agreement between TRBJ2-1 and the DNA end casts doubt on the J call. The CDR3 has 14 residues. Germline V gene sequence: CDR1 MNHNS, CDR2 SASEGT. As DNA, the CDR3 is TGTGCCAGCAACCCGGGACAGTGGGGCCATGAGCAGTTCTTC. This codes for CASNPGQWGHEQFF.

The rearrangement uses TRBV18 and TRBJ1-5, with D maybe TRBD1 (5 bases). Germline V lookup: CDR1 KGHSH, CDR2 LQKENI. V lost 2 bases and J lost 7, with 12 bases in between. The CDR3 extends over 14 amino acids. The DNA for the CDR3 is TGTGCCAGCTCACCAATGGGGGAGGGACAGCCCCAGCATTTT. Its protein product is CASSPMGEGQPQHF.

This rearrangement joins TRBV2 to TRBJ1-2; TRBD1 aligns across 9 bases. The V gene end was trimmed by 10 bases and the J gene end by 4 bases; junction bases not matched to a gene: 7. This CDR3 spans 13 amino acids. Germline values: CDR1 SNHLY, CDR2 FYNNEI. CDR3 coding DNA: TGTGCCACCTTACGACAGGGGGGCTATGGCTACACCTTC. It yields the protein CATLRQGGYGYTF.

This clonotype was recorded once. The chain carries TRBV2 and TRBJ2-3, with 10 bases that match TRBD2. The V gene end was trimmed by 4 bases and the J gene end by 5 bases; junction bases not matched to a gene: 3. The CDR3 has 14 amino acids. The germline CDR1 and CDR2 sequences are SNHLY and FYNNEI. As DNA, the CDR3 is TGTGCCAGCAGTGTTACTAGCGGGGAAGATACGCAGTATTTT. Protein product: CASSVTSGEDTQYF.

This clonotype was counted a few times. V usage is TRBV5-1 and J usage is TRBJ2-7; weak D call: TRBD2 (6 bases). The J call is in doubt because the DNA end fits TRBJ2-1 better. Germline CDR1 reads SGHRS; CDR2 reads YFSETQ. The CDR3 is 15 amino acids. CDR3 residues: CASSFRDSGNNEQFF. CDR3 DNA: TGCGCCAGCAGCTTCCGGGACTCAGGAAACAATGAGCAGTTCTTC.